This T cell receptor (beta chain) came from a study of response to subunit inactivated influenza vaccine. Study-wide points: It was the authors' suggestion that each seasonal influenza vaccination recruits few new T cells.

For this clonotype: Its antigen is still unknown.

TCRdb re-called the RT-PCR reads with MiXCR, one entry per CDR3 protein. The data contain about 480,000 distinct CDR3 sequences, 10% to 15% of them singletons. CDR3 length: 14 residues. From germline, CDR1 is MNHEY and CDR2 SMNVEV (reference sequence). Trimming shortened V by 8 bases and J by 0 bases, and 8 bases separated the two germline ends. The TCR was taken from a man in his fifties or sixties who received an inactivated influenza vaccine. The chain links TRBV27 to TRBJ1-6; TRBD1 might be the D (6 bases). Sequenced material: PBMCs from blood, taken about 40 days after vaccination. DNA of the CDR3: TGTGCCAGCGGACAGCGCTCCTATAATTCACCCCTCCACTTT. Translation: CASGQRSYNSPLHF.